The next 14 T cell receptor beta chains were all read from a single sample in a study of CD8+ T cells in alopecia areata. Extraction and reverse transcription of RNA yielded cDNA as the sequencing template. Clones were read by immunoSEQ multiplex PCR, and TCRdb kept only the in-frame ones, dropping some. The table shows 170,000 or so clones, with 65% occurring only once. The treatment denotes: oral pan-JAK inhibitor, 5-10 mg twice daily. The starting material was CD4+ T cells sorted from blood, obtained at week 4, from a patient treated with tofacitinib. Receptors originate from a human donor with alopecia areata.

This sequence joins TRBV29-1 and TRBJ2-4; D may be TRBD1 or TRBD2 (5 bases each). Germline assignment: CDR1 SQVTM and CDR2 ANQGSEA. The CDR3 consists of 14 residues. The V gene lost 3 bases and the J gene lost 6 bases, with 15 bases spanning the gap. CDR3 residues: CSVEDRSRGNIQYF. CDR3 DNA sequence: TGCAGCGTTGAGGATCGCTCGAGGGGAAACATTCAGTACTTC. Full variable domain (remainder filled in from reference TRBV29-1 and TRBJ2-4): SAVISQKPSRDICQRGTSLTIQCQVDSQVTMMFWYRQQPGQSLTLIATANQGSEATYESGFVIDKFPISRPNLTFSTLTVSNMSPEDSSIYLCSVEDRSRGNIQYFGAGTRLSVL.

The chain carries TRBV11-2 and TRBJ2-3; possibly TRBD2 for D (5 bases). Germline V gene lookup returns CDR1 SGHAT and CDR2 FQNNGV. V gave up 6 bases and J gave up 2 bases, with 15 bases separating them. The CDR3 is 15 amino acids. CDR3 protein: CASSPTNWNTDTQYF. Written as DNA, the CDR3 is TGTGCCAGCAGTCCGACTAATTGGAACACAGATACGCAGTATTTT.

The J gene is TRBJ2-7, the V gene TRBV18, with 7 bases fitting TRBD2. The V gene's germline CDR1 is KGHSH and CDR2 LQKENI. Trimming cost V 2 bases and J 0 bases; bases outside gene matches: 1. The CDR3 consists of 14 residues. CDR3 sequence reads: CASSPTGGSYEQYF. Written as DNA, the CDR3 is TGTGCCAGCTCACCAACGGGGGGCTCCTACGAGCAGTACTTC.

There are a few counts of this clone. This chain uses TRBV29-1 with TRBJ2-5; 8 bases map to TRBD2. The V gene's germline CDR1 is SQVTM and CDR2 ANQGSEA. The CDR3 runs 14 residues. The J segment lost 1 base and the V segment lost 3 bases, leaving 4 bases of the junction unmatched. The CDR3 region is CSVDSGGAQETQYF. The DNA for the CDR3 is TGCAGCGTTGACTCGGGGGGGGCCCAAGAGACCCAGTACTTC.

This clone was recorded a few times. The V call is TRBV6-5, the J call TRBJ2-1, with D uncertain. The CDR3 is 11 residues long. Trimming removed 6 bases at V and 6 bases at J, with 6 bases between. Germline CDR1 is MNHEY and CDR2 is SVGAGI. The CDR3 region is CASRTRNEQFF. The DNA of the CDR3 is TGTGCCAGCAGAACACGCAATGAGCAGTTCTTC.

The chain is built from TRBV6-5 and TRBJ2-5; 8 nucleotides align to TRBD1. Germline V CDR1 and CDR2: MNHEY, SVGAGI. CDR3 length: 15 residues. Losses at the gene ends were 1 base for V and 3 bases for J; bases not matched to a gene: 4. CDR3 in DNA: TGTGCCAGCAGTTACTGGGCAGGGGGCGAAGAGACCCAGTACTTC. Its protein product is CASSYWAGGEETQYF.

The chain has TRBV30 and TRBJ2-2; D not resolved. This CDR3 has 13 residues. CDR1 and CDR2 (germline): GTSNPN, SVGIG (reference sequence). Trimming took off 0 bases at V and 3 bases at J, with 5 bases between the two ends. The CDR3 bases are TGTGCCTGGAGTGTTATTTACACCGGGGAGCTGTTTTTT. This codes for CAWSVIYTGELFF.

This chain connects TRBV4-1 to TRBJ1-4, with D hard to call. Germline CDR1 is MGHRA and CDR2 is YSYEKL. The CDR3 length is 12 residues. With 5 bases removed from V and 3 bases from J, the gap between germline ends came to 4 bases. CDR3 loop: CASSGPNEKLFF. The CDR3 nucleotides read TGCGCCAGCAGCGGCCCTAATGAAAAACTGTTTTTT.

The V call is TRBV25-1, the J call TRBJ2-4; possibly TRBD1 for D (6 bases). Trimming cost V 6 bases and J 2 bases, with 11 bases left between them. This CDR3 contains 14 residues. Germline V CDR1 and CDR2: MGHDK, SYGVNS. The CDR3 sequence is CASSPGQSKNIQYF. CDR3 bases: TGTGCCAGCAGCCCGGGACAATCCAAAAACATTCAGTACTTC.

On this clone: Additional DNA sequences in this sample encode the identical CDR3. This sequence joins TRBV29-1 and TRBJ2-3; D ambiguous. This CDR3 is 8 amino acids long. Trimming shortened V by 6 bases and J by 5 bases, and 0 bases separated the two germline ends. Germline lookup yields CDR1 SQVTM and CDR2 ANQGSEA. As DNA, the CDR3 is TGCAGCGTAGATACGCAGTATTTT. This codes for CSVDTQYF.

The chain carries TRBV7-9 and TRBJ1-5, with D perhaps matching TRBD1 (5 bases). Germline V gene sequence: CDR1 SEHNR, CDR2 FQNEAQ (reference sequence). Trimming removed 1 base at V and 5 bases at J, with 6 bases between. CDR3 size: 13 residues. DNA of the CDR3: TGTGCCAGCAGCTTAGGAGGGGATCAGCCCCAGCATTTT. This gives the protein CASSLGGDQPQHF. Filled out from reference TRBV7-9 and TRBJ1-5, the complete variable domain reads DTGVSQNPRHKITKRGQNVTFRCDPISEHNRLYWYRQTLGQGPEFLTYFQNEAQLEKSRLLSDRFSAERPKGSFSTLEIQRTEQGDSAMYLCASSLGGDQPQHFGDGTRLSIL.

This clone appeared once. The V gene is TRBV29-1, the J gene TRBJ2-1; 7 positions agree with TRBD2. The junction had 4 bases not matched to a gene; V was cut back by 7 bases and J by 7 bases. The CDR3 is 11 amino acids. CDR1 is SQVTM and CDR2 is ANQGSEA in the germline V gene. CDR3: CSGLASNEQFF. In DNA form, the CDR3 reads TGCAGCGGACTAGCTAGTAATGAGCAGTTCTTC.

This clone was seen only a few times. This sequence joins TRBV29-1 and TRBJ1-1, with D hard to call. CDR3 length: 13 residues. V lost 4 bases and J 1 base, leaving 10 bases between the germline ends. The germline gives CDR1 SQVTM, CDR2 ANQGSEA. Here the CDR3 DNA reads TGCAGCGTTGCCCCGACCAAGAACACTGAAGCTTTCTTT. Translating gives CSVAPTKNTEAFF.

This clone has a handful of counts. The V gene is TRBV14, the J gene TRBJ1-4, with TRBD1 matching 7 bases. In germline, CDR1 is SGHDN, CDR2 FVKESK. The CDR3 has 14 amino acids. Trimming at V came to 3 bases and at J to 13 bases, leaving 11 bases not matched to a gene. The DNA of the CDR3 is TGTGCCAGCAGCCAGCAGACAGGGTCGGTCGGACTGTTTTTT. Protein product: CASSQQTGSVGLFF. The whole variable domain, remainder taken from reference TRBV14 and TRBJ1-4, is EAGVTQFPSHSVIEKGQTVTLRCDPISGHDNLYWYRRVMGKEIKFLLHFVKESKQDESGMPNNRFLAERTGGTYSTLKVQPAELEDSGVYFCASSQQTGSVGLFFGSGTQLSVL.